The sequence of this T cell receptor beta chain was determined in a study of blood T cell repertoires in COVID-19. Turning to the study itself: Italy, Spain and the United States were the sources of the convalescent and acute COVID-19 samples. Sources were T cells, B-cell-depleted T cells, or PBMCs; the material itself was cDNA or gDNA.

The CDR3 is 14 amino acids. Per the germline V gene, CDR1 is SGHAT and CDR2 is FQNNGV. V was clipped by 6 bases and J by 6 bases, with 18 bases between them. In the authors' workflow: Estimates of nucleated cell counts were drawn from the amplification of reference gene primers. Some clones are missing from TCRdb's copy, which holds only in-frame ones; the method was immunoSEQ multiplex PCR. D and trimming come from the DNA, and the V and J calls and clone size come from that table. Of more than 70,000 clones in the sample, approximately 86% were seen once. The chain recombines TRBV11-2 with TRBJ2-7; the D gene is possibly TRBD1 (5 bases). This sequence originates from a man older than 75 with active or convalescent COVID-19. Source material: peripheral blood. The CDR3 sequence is CASSIGRMGLEQYF. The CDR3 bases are TGTGCCAGCAGTATAGGGCGTATGGGGCTCGAGCAGTACTTC.